Each of the 23 T cell receptor beta chains below was sequenced from the same sample in a study of CD8 T cells in ankylosing spondylitis. TCRdb re-analysed the 5' RACE reads in MiXCR, keeping a single row per CDR3 protein. The sample holds under 150,000 distinct CDR3 sequences, roughly an eighth seen once. The material sequenced was blood, either unsorted or a sorted T cell fraction (not recorded which). The origin of the receptors is a female donor with ankylosing spondylitis or in good health (not recorded which).

This clonotype came up many times. The chain employs TRBV6-2 or TRBV6-3 and TRBJ2-5; tentatively, D is TRBD2 (6 bases). This CDR3 region has 12 residues. Germline V gene data show CDR1 as MNHEY and CDR2 as SVGEGT. Deletions cut 4 bases from V and 5 bases from J, with 8 bases between. CDR3 in amino acids: CASSSREETQYF. CDR3 nucleotides: TGTGCCAGCAGTTCCCGGGAGGAGACCCAGTACTTC.

This clonotype has a count of ten or more. The J gene is TRBJ2-1, the V gene TRBV28, with 11 bases matching TRBD2. CDR1 and CDR2 from the germline V gene are MDHEN and SYDVKM. V lost 3 bases, J lost 4 bases, and 5 bases stayed unmatched. The CDR3 runs 16 residues. The CDR3 DNA sequence: TGTGCCAGCAGTTTGTCGCCTAGCGGGGGGTACAATGAGCAGTTCTTC. Its translation: CASSLSPSGGYNEQFF.

DNA for the CDR3: TGCGCCAGCAGATCTACCGGGACAGGGTCGGAGACCCAGTACTTC. This encodes CASRSTGTGSETQYF. This chain joins TRBV5-1 and TRBJ2-5; 9 bases are shared with TRBD1. Germline V gene data show CDR1 as SGHRS and CDR2 as YFSETQ. The CDR3 runs to 15 residues. Losses at the gene ends were 5 bases for V and 5 bases for J; bases not matched to a gene: 10.

There are many counts of this clonotype. This chain uses TRBV20-1 with TRBJ2-5, with TRBD2 matching 8 bases. V was pared by 0 bases and J by 4 bases, with 10 bases of the junction left unmatched. CDR3 length: 16 amino acids. Germline V gives CDR1 DFQATT, CDR2 SNEGSKA (reference sequence). CDR3 sequence: CSARDGNSGTGETQYF. For the CDR3, the DNA is TGCAGTGCTAGAGATGGTAATAGCGGGACTGGAGAGACCCAGTACTTC.

This clonotype came up a few times. The chain joins TRBV11-2 to TRBJ1-4, with 12 bases identical to TRBD1. V lost 3 bases and J lost 0; bases outside the gene matches: 8. The germline gives CDR1 SGHAT, CDR2 FQNNGV. This CDR3 has 19 amino acids. The CDR3 coding sequence is TGTGCCAGCAGCTTCAGGTCGGGACAGGGGGCCCCAACTAATGAAAAACTGTTTTTT. Translation gives CASSFRSGQGAPTNEKLFF.

A single count supports this clonotype. This sequence joins TRBV30 and TRBJ2-7, with D perhaps TRBD2 (5 bases). The germline gives CDR1 GTSNPN, CDR2 SVGIG (reference sequence). V gave up 3 bases and J gave up 2 bases, with 11 bases separating them. The length of the CDR3 is 13 residues. CDR3 residues: CAWRTPGAYEQYF. The CDR3 nucleotides read TGTGCCTGGAGGACCCCCGGGGCCTACGAGCAGTACTTC.

Comments on this clonotype: A read error is possible here, since a much larger clone lies one base away. The chain uses TRBV7-2 and TRBJ2-3; TRBD2 is a possible D gene (6 bases). The CDR3 loop spans 14 amino acids. V was cut by 5 bases and J by 11 bases, with 20 bases left in between. CDR1 and CDR2 (germline): SGHTA, FQGNSA. The CDR3 sequence: CASSRETNARGQYF. Here the CDR3 DNA reads TGTGCCAGCAGCCGGGAGACTAACGCCCGAGGGCAGTATTTT.

The sample holds a few counts of this clonotype. The chain joins TRBV6-1 to TRBJ1-1; D is perhaps TRBD1 (6 bases). Germline assignment: CDR1 MNHNS and CDR2 SASEGT. The V gene lost 7 bases and the J gene lost 4 bases, with 19 bases spanning the gap. The CDR3 spans 15 residues. The CDR3 region has the DNA TGTGCCAGCACTCGAGGGGGGGGCGCTGGCACTGAAGCTTTCTTT. Translating gives CASTRGGGAGTEAFF.

The CDR3, as DNA: TGCGCCAGCAGTGAGTCGGGTCAGGCAGGAGGATGGGAGCAGTACTTC. This encodes CASSESGQAGGWEQYF. The chain uses TRBV10-1 and TRBJ2-7, with D maybe TRBD2 (5 bases). The length of the CDR3 is 16 residues. The V gene's germline CDR1 is WNHNN and CDR2 SYGVQD (reference sequence). Trimming left V 0 bases short and J 7 bases short, with 19 bases between.

This clonotype was counted only a few times. The rearrangement uses TRBV30 and TRBJ2-1, with 9 bases lining up with TRBD2. CDR3 length equals 14 residues. Germline assignment: CDR1 GTSNPN and CDR2 SVGIG (reference sequence). Germline trimming cut 5 bases from V and 8 bases from J; bases unmatched to any gene: 10. The CDR3 sequence is CAWGRSGRLDEQFF. For the CDR3, the DNA is TGTGCCTGGGGGAGGAGCGGGAGGCTAGATGAGCAGTTCTTC.

This clonotype came up many times. The chain uses TRBV20-1 and TRBJ2-3; D not resolved. Trimming stripped 2 bases from V and 0 bases from J, with 6 bases between. CDR1 DFQATT and CDR2 SNEGSKA come from the germline V gene (reference sequence). This CDR3 is built from 13 residues. CDR3 in DNA: TGCAGTGCTAGATGGGGAAGCACAGATACGCAGTATTTT. Protein: CSARWGSTDTQYF.

This clonotype was counted at least ten times. The V gene is TRBV12-3 or TRBV12-4, the J gene TRBJ2-7; D may be TRBD2 (5 bases). CDR3 length equals 13 residues. Trimming left V 2 bases short and J 7 bases short, with 12 bases between. Written as DNA, the CDR3 is TGTGCCAGCAGTTTACTACCTCCGGGGGAGCAGTACTTC. This sequence encodes CASSLLPPGEQYF.

This clonotype showed up many times. This chain connects TRBV12-3 or TRBV12-4 to TRBJ2-1; D perhaps matches TRBD1 (6 bases). The CDR3 contains 13 residues. V lost 5 bases and J 6 bases, leaving 11 bases between the germline ends. CDR3 sequence: CASSNTGRNEQFF. The CDR3 DNA sequence: TGTGCCAGCAGTAATACAGGGCGCAATGAGCAGTTCTTC.

At least ten counts were recorded for this clonotype. The CDR3 protein is CASSALTQPSTDTQYF. In nucleotides, the CDR3 is TGTGCCAGCTCGGCCTTGACGCAACCTAGCACAGATACGCAGTATTTT. The V and J genes are TRBV18 and TRBJ2-3; D call uncertain. V gave up 6 bases and J gave up 0 bases, with 16 bases separating them. Per germline, CDR1 KGHSH and CDR2 LQKENI. This CDR3 has 16 amino acids.

This chain links TRBV18 with TRBJ2-5, with no clear D. V shed 1 base and J shed 5 bases, with 8 bases lying between them. This CDR3 spans 13 amino acids. Germline V gene data show CDR1 as KGHSH and CDR2 as LQKENI. The CDR3 nucleotides are TGTGCCAGCTCACCACGGTCGGCGGAGACCCAGTACTTC. It translates to CASSPRSAETQYF.

This clonotype has at least ten counts. V and J are TRBV20-1 and TRBJ2-7; D perhaps matches TRBD1 (6 bases). Trimming left V 4 bases short and J 4 bases short, with 17 bases between. This CDR3 is 14 amino acids long. The germline V gene encodes CDR1 DFQATT and CDR2 SNEGSKA (reference sequence). This CDR3 is CSAKDRSLPYEQYF. In DNA form, the CDR3 reads TGCAGTGCTAAAGACAGGAGCCTCCCGTACGAGCAGTACTTC.

This clonotype was detected many times. The chain combines TRBV20-1 with TRBJ2-7; D ambiguous. V lost 8 bases and J 4 bases, leaving 12 bases between the germline ends. Germline CDR1 is DFQATT and CDR2 is SNEGSKA (reference sequence). The CDR3 has 11 amino acids. In nucleotides, the CDR3 is TGCAGTTCCCTCGTCGGGTACGAGCAGTACTTC. Amino acid sequence: CSSLVGYEQYF.

This clonotype was counted only a few times. This rearrangement joins TRBV15 to TRBJ2-6, with TRBD1 identical over 7 bases. Germline values: CDR1 LNHNV, CDR2 YYDKDF (reference sequence). The CDR3 has 16 amino acids. Trimming removed 1 base from V and 2 bases from J; junction bases left unmatched: 2. The CDR3 spells CATSRAQGTGANVLTF. The CDR3 DNA reads TGTGCCACCAGCAGAGCACAGGGGACTGGGGCCAACGTCCTGACTTTC.

In its sample, this clonotype was seen a few times. The genes are TRBV5-1 and TRBJ1-1, with 7 bases matching TRBD1. Germline V gives CDR1 SGHRS, CDR2 YFSETQ. The CDR3 has 15 amino acids. J gave up 1 base and V 4 bases, and 7 bases lay outside the gene matches. DNA of the CDR3: TGCGCCAGCAGCATGACAGGGCGGTCGAACACTGAAGCTTTCTTT. Translated: CASSMTGRSNTEAFF.

This clonotype was picked up many times. The chain has TRBV11-1 and TRBJ2-3, with 10 bases identical to TRBD2. CDR1 and CDR2 (germline): SGHAT, FQDESV (reference sequence). Losses at the gene ends were 5 bases for V and 3 bases for J; bases not matched to a gene: 5. CDR3 length: 15 amino acids. This CDR3 is CASSRRTSGTDTQYF. CDR3 bases: TGTGCCAGCAGCCGCCGGACTAGCGGAACAGATACGCAGTATTTT.

The rearrangement joins TRBV19 to TRBJ2-3; D is unresolved. V lost 1 base, J lost 5 bases, and 13 bases lay in between. Germline V gene lookup returns CDR1 LNHDA and CDR2 SQIVND (reference sequence). The CDR3 is made up of 15 amino acids. The CDR3 DNA follows: TGTGCCAGTAGTATAGGTTCGGTACCAGGAGATACGCAGTATTTT. Its translation is CASSIGSVPGDTQYF.

This rearrangement joins TRBV7-1 to TRBJ2-7; TRBD2 matches at 7 bases. TRBV7-1 is marked as an open reading frame, function uncertain. CDR3 length: 14 residues. V was pared by 5 bases and J by 2 bases, with 6 bases of the junction left unmatched. CDR3 sequence: CASSQRDLTYEQYF. In nucleotides, the CDR3 is TGTGCCAGCAGCCAGCGGGACTTGACCTACGAGCAGTACTTC.

This clonotype has a count of ten or more. This chain connects TRBV27 to TRBJ2-3, with D perhaps matching TRBD2 (8 bases). Trimming left V 7 bases short and J 5 bases short, with 19 bases between. Germline V CDR1 and CDR2: MNHEY, SMNVEV (reference sequence). This CDR3 region has 15 residues. CDR3 sequence: CASNPGGGSLDTQYF. The CDR3 DNA is TGTGCCAGCAACCCGGGAGGGGGCTCTTTAGATACGCAGTATTTT.